Following are 27 T cell receptor beta chains from one sample sequenced in a study of regulatory T cells in long-lasting Graves disease. Regarding time point: newly diagnosed GD, antithyroid drugs for less than 3 months. There was RNA extracted from PBMCs, and the TCR library was made from it. Researchers made TCR beta libraries by using iRepertoire HTBI primers and running Arm-PCR on CDR3 regions. TCRdb reprocessed the multiplex PCR reads via MiXCR and lists one record per CDR3 protein. The sample lists around 450,000 distinct CDR3 sequences, 15% occurring once. These data were likewise used in another study, on T cells in Graves' hyperthyroidism and ophthalmopathy.

Sequenced here: peripheral blood mononuclear cells (PBMCs), sampled at new diagnosis, from a patient treated with antithyroid drugs. All receptors derive from a woman between 40 and 55 years old with Graves disease.

This clonotype showed up many times. The chain employs TRBV28 and TRBJ2-5, with 10 bases identical to TRBD1. V lost 6 bases, J lost 2 bases, and 3 bases stayed unmatched. Germline CDR1 reads MDHEN; CDR2 reads SYDVKM. The CDR3 has 14 amino acids. The CDR3 sequence: CASSPGQGQETQYF. In nucleotides, the CDR3 is TGTGCCAGCAGCCCGGGACAGGGGCAAGAGACCCAGTACTTC. Variable domain in full (rest from reference TRBV28 and TRBJ2-5): DVKVTQSSRYLVKRTGEKVFLECVQDMDHENMFWYRQDPGLGLRLIYFSYDVKMKEKGDIPEGYSVSREKKERFSLILESASTNQTSMYLCASSPGQGQETQYFGPGTRLLVL.

This clonotype was observed a handful of times. The chain employs TRBV7-8 and TRBJ2-3; D could derive from TRBD1 or TRBD2 (5 bases each). The germline V and J ends were trimmed by 5 bases and 6 bases, with 24 bases remaining between them. The CDR3 is 17 amino acids. Germline CDR1 is SGHVS and CDR2 is FQNEAQ. The CDR3 region is CASSPTNEGWFSDTQYF. CDR3 in DNA: TGTGCCAGCAGCCCAACCAACGAGGGGTGGTTTTCCGATACGCAGTATTTT. Based on the CDR3 plus reference TRBV7-8 and TRBJ2-3, the full variable domain is GAGVSQSPRYKVAKRGQDVALRCDPISGHVSLFWYQQALGQGPEFLTYFQNEAQLDKSGLPSDRFFAERPEGSVSTLKIQRTQQEDSAVYLCASSPTNEGWFSDTQYFGPGTRLTVL.

This clonotype was seen many times. The chain employs TRBV3-1 and TRBJ2-7, with 9 bases that match TRBD1. This CDR3 spans 15 amino acids. The junction had 6 bases not matched to a gene; V was cut back by 5 bases and J by 1 base. Looked up from germline, CDR1 is LGHDT and CDR2 is YNNKEL (reference sequence). The CDR3 protein is CASSSGTGISYEQYF. As DNA, the CDR3 is TGTGCCAGCAGCTCTGGGACAGGGATTTCCTACGAGCAGTACTTC.

The chain uses TRBV2 and TRBJ1-5, with 12 bases that match TRBD1. Per the germline V gene, CDR1 is SNHLY and CDR2 is FYNNEI. V lost 6 bases to trimming and J lost 11 bases; unmatched junction nucleotides: 14. The CDR3 runs 16 residues. The CDR3, as DNA: TGTGCCAGCAGCGGCGGGACAGGGGGCGTCGGGAGAACCCAGCATTTT. It codes for CASSGGTGGVGRTQHF.

This clonotype was observed many times. The chain combines TRBV3-1 with TRBJ1-2; the D is unclear. The ends were cut back, 1 base at V and 2 bases at J, with 8 bases in the middle. The CDR3 covers 14 residues. Germline V gives CDR1 LGHDT, CDR2 YNNKEL (reference sequence). The CDR3 coding sequence is TGTGCCAGCAGCCAAGGCGGGAACAACTATGGCTACACCTTC. Its translation: CASSQGGNNYGYTF.

This clonotype was counted ten times or more. The gene calls are TRBV6-2 or TRBV6-3 and TRBJ2-1; D not resolved. CDR3 length: 15 residues. Looked up from germline, CDR1 is MNHEY and CDR2 is SVGEGT. V was clipped by 6 bases and J by 0 bases, with 12 bases between them. DNA of the CDR3: TGTGCCAGCAGACAGACCTGGGGCTCCTACAATGAGCAGTTCTTC. Its protein product is CASRQTWGSYNEQFF.

For this clonotype: One end of the junction varies from germline; a read error may be responsible. The gene calls are TRBV5-1 and TRBJ2-2; D possibly corresponds to TRBD1 (6 bases). This CDR3 spans 14 amino acids. CDR1 and CDR2 (germline): SGHRS, YFSETQ. The CDR3 DNA reads TGCGCCGGCAGCCTGGACAGTAACACCGGGGAGCTGTTTTTT. Translated: CAGSLDSNTGELFF. Based on the CDR3 plus reference TRBV5-1 and TRBJ2-2, the full variable domain is KAGVTQTPRYLIKTRGQQVTLSCSPISGHRSVSWYQQTPGQGLQFLFEYFSETQRNKGNFPGRFSGRQFSNSRSEMNVSTLELGDSALYLCAGSLDSNTGELFFGEGSRLTVL.

This clonotype showed up just once. A far larger clone differs by one base, so this is likely a read error. The chain couples TRBV27 to TRBJ1-2; 9 nucleotides agree with TRBD1. V dropped 5 bases and J dropped 7; count of bases not matched to a gene: 2. The CDR3 has 12 amino acids. Germline V gives CDR1 MNHEY, CDR2 SMNVEV (reference sequence). CDR3 nucleotide sequence: TGTGCCAGCAGTCAGACAGGGGGTGGCTACACCTTC. Amino acids: CASSQTGGGYTF.

In its sample, this clonotype was seen many times. CDR3 bases: TGTGCCAGCAGCCAAGATTCTGAGGGGATCTATGGCTACACCTTC. Its protein is CASSQDSEGIYGYTF. V is TRBV3-1 and J is TRBJ1-2, with D possibly TRBD1 on 5 matching bases. This CDR3 contains 15 residues. With 0 bases removed from V and 4 bases from J, the gap between germline ends came to 12 bases. Germline lookup yields CDR1 LGHDT and CDR2 YNNKEL (reference sequence).

This clonotype came up many times. This rearrangement joins TRBV13 to TRBJ2-5, with D possibly TRBD1 on 6 matching bases. The V end was cut by 1 base, the J end by 7 bases, with 16 bases between. Germline CDR1 reads PRHDT; CDR2 reads FYEKMQ (reference sequence). The CDR3 sequence is 15 residues long. The CDR3 DNA reads TGTGCCAGCAGCTTAGCCTCGGGCCGAGGGGGGACCCAGTACTTC. It encodes CASSLASGRGGTQYF.

This clonotype was detected many times. The rearrangement joins TRBV11-1 to TRBJ2-6, with 7 bases fitting TRBD1. V lost 5 bases, J lost 1 base, and 5 bases stayed unmatched. There are 16 residues in the CDR3. The germline V gene has CDR1 SGHAT and CDR2 FQDESV (reference sequence). The CDR3 loop is CASSAHRGSGANVLTF. The CDR3 nucleotides read TGTGCCAGCAGCGCCCACAGGGGATCTGGGGCCAACGTCCTGACTTTC.

This clonotype was seen many times. This sequence joins TRBV27 and TRBJ2-1; D is perhaps TRBD2 (6 bases). Germline CDR1 is MNHEY and CDR2 is SMNVEV (reference sequence). Trimming took 6 bases from V and 2 from J, leaving 23 bases between them. The CDR3 extends over 18 amino acids. CDR3: CASSPRASVSSPYNEQFF. The CDR3 DNA follows: TGTGCCAGCAGCCCAAGGGCTAGCGTATCCAGCCCCTACAATGAGCAGTTCTTC.

This clonotype was counted ten times or more. The V and J genes are TRBV18 and TRBJ1-1; a possible D gene is TRBD1 (6 bases). The germline V and J ends were trimmed by 3 bases and 5 bases, with 16 bases remaining between them. From germline, CDR1 is KGHSH and CDR2 LQKENI. The CDR3 runs to 15 residues. The CDR3: CASSPKQGRGTEAFF. For the CDR3, the DNA is TGTGCCAGCTCACCCAAACAGGGCAGGGGAACTGAAGCTTTCTTT.

This clonotype was seen repeatedly, ten times or more. V and J are TRBV11-2 and TRBJ2-6; D possibly corresponds to TRBD2 (5 bases). CDR3 length: 16 amino acids. V was cut by 1 base and J by 1 base, with 8 bases left in between. The germline CDR1 and CDR2 sequences are SGHAT and FQNNGV. CDR3: CASSLGRSSGANVLTF. The CDR3 DNA reads TGTGCCAGCAGCTTAGGGAGGTCTTCTGGGGCCAACGTCCTGACTTTC.

This clonotype was seen only once. This chain connects TRBV12-5 to TRBJ2-7; D uncertain. Germline CDR1 reads LGHNT; CDR2 reads FRNRAP. Trimming shortened V by 4 bases and J by 6 bases, and 10 bases separated the two germline ends. CDR3 length equals 12 residues. The CDR3 is CASGWVGLEQYF. The CDR3 nucleotides are TGTGCTAGTGGTTGGGTGGGTCTCGAGCAGTACTTC.

This clonotype has at least ten counts. The chain has TRBV10-3 and TRBJ2-1; TRBD2 matches 15 bases. CDR3 length: 15 amino acids. The trim removed 6 bases at V and 5 bases at J, leaving 2 bases unmatched. Germline V CDR1 and CDR2: ENHRY, SYGVKD. The CDR3 sequence: CAIRGLAGGDNEQFF. The CDR3 DNA follows: TGTGCCATCAGGGGACTAGCGGGAGGCGACAATGAGCAGTTCTTC.

This clonotype was counted only a few times. This rearrangement joins TRBV12-3 or TRBV12-4 to TRBJ2-1; 14 nucleotides agree with TRBD2. CDR3 length: 19 residues. Losses at the gene ends were 5 bases for V and 0 bases for J; bases not matched to a gene: 9. CDR3 residues: CASSAGLAGAKTSYNEQFF. The CDR3 region has the DNA TGTGCCAGCAGTGCGGGACTAGCGGGAGCGAAAACCTCCTACAATGAGCAGTTCTTC.

There are many counts of this clonotype. The chain recombines TRBV27 with TRBJ1-5; 9 positions match TRBD1. There are 16 residues in the CDR3. The V and J ends lost 5 bases and 6 bases, in that order; junction bases with no gene match: 11. The germline V gene encodes CDR1 MNHEY and CDR2 SMNVEV (reference sequence). CDR3 DNA sequence: TGTGCCAGCAGTCCGCAGGCACAGGGGGCTGCTCAGCCCCAGCATTTT. This gives the protein CASSPQAQGAAQPQHF.

This clonotype has a count of ten or more. The DNA of the CDR3 is TGTGCCAGCAGTGGCTTAGGGGACTACGAGCAGTACTTC. This gives the protein CASSGLGDYEQYF. The V call is TRBV2, the J call TRBJ2-7; weak D call: TRBD1 (5 bases). Germline CDR1 is SNHLY and CDR2 is FYNNEI. The CDR3 sequence is 13 residues long. V lost 4 bases and J 3 bases, leaving 10 bases between the germline ends.

There are many counts of this clonotype. The chain uses TRBV5-1 and TRBJ2-5, with TRBD1 matching over 9 bases. The CDR3 is made up of 14 amino acids. After removal of 3 bases from V and 2 bases from J, the junction contained 2 bases not matched to a gene. Germline assignment: CDR1 SGHRS and CDR2 YFSETQ. Here the CDR3 DNA reads TGCGCCAGCAGCTGGGGACAGGGACAAGAGACCCAGTACTTC. Protein sequence: CASSWGQGQETQYF.

V gene TRBV19 combines with J gene TRBJ2-7, with a weak D call TRBD2 (5 bases). The V end lost 4 bases, the J end lost 6 bases, and 16 bases lay between the germline ends. Germline V CDR1 and CDR2: LNHDA, SQIVND (reference sequence). The CDR3 covers 14 residues. Here the CDR3 reads CASSTRGKVLEQYF. As DNA, the CDR3 is TGTGCCAGTAGTACCAGAGGGAAAGTCCTCGAGCAGTACTTC.

At least ten counts were recorded for this clonotype. The chain has TRBV12-3 or TRBV12-4 and TRBJ1-6; D remains ambiguous. There are 17 residues in the CDR3. With 1 base removed from V and 2 bases from J, the gap between germline ends came to 12 bases. This CDR3 is CASSLVNWAAYNSPLHF. The CDR3 nucleotides are TGTGCCAGCAGTTTAGTGAATTGGGCAGCCTATAATTCACCCCTCCACTTT.

As for this clonotype: This sequence may be a read error, since a much larger clone differs from it by one base. This chain joins TRBV5-1 and TRBJ2-7, with 9 bases that match TRBD1. Germline loops: CDR1 SGHRS, CDR2 YFSETQ. This CDR3 comprises 14 residues. CDR3 sequence reads: CASGLAGTGREQYF. CDR3 DNA: TGCGCCAGCGGCTTGGCCGGGACAGGGCGTGAGCAGTACTTC.

At least ten counts were recorded for this clonotype. This sequence joins TRBV10-3 and TRBJ2-1; possible D gene TRBD1, 6 bases. The CDR3 extends over 14 amino acids. Germline-derived CDR1 and CDR2 are ENHRY and SYGVKD. Trimming shortened V by 5 bases and J by 10 bases, and 18 bases separated the two germline ends. CDR3 amino acids: CAISKRHRDGEQFF. DNA of the CDR3: TGTGCCATCAGTAAACGACACAGGGACGGGGAGCAGTTCTTC.

This clonotype was observed many times. The V call is TRBV28, the J call TRBJ2-1; D gene unclear. The CDR3 has 12 amino acids. CDR1 is MDHEN, CDR2 SYDVKM, per germline. V was shortened by 9 bases and J by 7 bases, with 13 bases between the two germline ends. In DNA form, the CDR3 reads TGTGCCAGTAGTCCCCCCGGGAATGAGCAGTTCTTC. Residues: CASSPPGNEQFF.

The V gene is TRBV7-9, the J gene TRBJ1-3; no firm D call. The CDR3 has 12 amino acids. Trimming shortened V by 5 bases and J by 4 bases, and 6 bases separated the two germline ends. CDR1 is SEHNR and CDR2 is FQNEAQ in the germline V gene (reference sequence). The CDR3 region is CASSRIGNTIYF. The CDR3 nucleotides read TGTGCCAGCAGCCGCATAGGAAACACCATATATTTT.

This clonotype was recorded many times. The chain has TRBV12-5 and TRBJ2-1; 10 bases line up with TRBD1. V lost 6 bases to trimming and J lost 4 bases; unmatched junction nucleotides: 6. The CDR3 runs to 15 residues. The V gene's germline CDR1 is LGHNT and CDR2 FRNRAP. The CDR3 loop reads CASGPPDRGYNEQFF. The CDR3 DNA reads as TGTGCTAGTGGCCCCCCGGACAGGGGGTACAATGAGCAGTTCTTC.